The 29 T cell receptor beta chains given below trace back to one sample, sequenced in a study of identical twins. TCRdb called the 5' RACE reads again in MiXCR, with one record for every CDR3 protein. The table lists 1.5 million to 2 million distinct CDR3 sequences, about 32% of them singletons, with around 0.25% in the top ten. Sequenced sample: cord blood. The receptors shown here come from a newborn girl in good health.

This clonotype occurred a few times. The chain recombines TRBV4-2 with TRBJ2-3, with 13 bases lining up with TRBD2. Germline-derived CDR1 and CDR2 are LGHNA and YNFKEQ. V dropped 5 bases and J dropped 6; count of bases not matched to a gene: 8. The CDR3 runs 16 residues. CDR3 nucleotide sequence: TGTGCCAGCAGCACCCGACTAGCGGGAGGAGGGGATACGCAGTATTTT. This gives the protein CASSTRLAGGGDTQYF.

The V gene is TRBV5-4, the J gene TRBJ2-7, with TRBD2 as a possible D gene (5 bases). The length of the CDR3 is 17 residues. Trimming shortened V by 0 bases and J by 1 base, and 17 bases separated the two germline ends. CDR1 is SGHNT and CDR2 is YYREEE in the germline V gene (reference sequence). The CDR3 is CASSLGPLLRDSYEQYF. The DNA for the CDR3 is TGTGCCAGCAGCTTGGGTCCCCTCTTACGGGATTCCTACGAGCAGTACTTC.

This clonotype was seen more than once but under ten times. The V gene is TRBV20-1, the J gene TRBJ2-1; 9 nucleotides align to TRBD1. V lost 5 bases and J lost 6; bases outside the gene matches: 8. This CDR3 comprises 14 residues. The germline gives CDR1 DFQATT, CDR2 SNEGSKA (reference sequence). The CDR3 DNA follows: TGCAGTGCTCGAGCACAGGGGGCTGGCAATGAGCAGTTCTTC. The encoded protein is CSARAQGAGNEQFF.

The chain has TRBV27 and TRBJ2-3, with 13 bases fitting TRBD2. Germline V gene data show CDR1 as MNHEY and CDR2 as SMNVEV (reference sequence). The trim removed 5 bases at V and 2 bases at J, leaving 16 bases unmatched. CDR3 length equals 20 residues. The CDR3 sequence: CASSTQPGLAGAVNTDTQYF. The CDR3 DNA reads TGTGCCAGCAGTACGCAACCCGGACTAGCGGGGGCCGTAAACACAGATACGCAGTATTTT.

V and J are TRBV5-6 and TRBJ1-2, with D perhaps matching TRBD1 (6 bases). CDR3 size: 15 residues. The ends were cut back, 1 base at V and 3 bases at J, with 13 bases in the middle. Germline lookup yields CDR1 SGHDT and CDR2 YYEEEE. The CDR3 region has the DNA TGTGCCAGCAGCTTGCTAAACAGGGATCACTATGGCTACACCTTC. Translated: CASSLLNRDHYGYTF.

This clonotype turned up a few times. V is TRBV3-1 and J is TRBJ2-2; a weak D match, TRBD2 (5 bases). Germline V gene sequence: CDR1 LGHDT, CDR2 YNNKEL (reference sequence). Trimming removed 0 bases from V and 2 bases from J, with 10 bases in between. This CDR3 has 16 amino acids. CDR3 nucleotides: TGTGCCAGCAGCCAAGAAGGACTGATTAACACCGGGGAGCTGTTTTTT. This translates into CASSQEGLINTGELFF.

This clonotype was detected only a few times. This chain uses TRBV12-3 or TRBV12-4 with TRBJ1-1, with TRBD1 matching over 9 bases. Unmatched junction bases numbered 4, after V lost 4 bases and J lost 1 base. This CDR3 contains 15 residues. The chain's CDR3 is CASSWDRVRNTEAFF. The DNA of the CDR3 is TGTGCCAGCAGTTGGGACAGGGTAAGGAACACTGAAGCTTTCTTT.

This clonotype was seen ten or more times. The genes are TRBV29-1 and TRBJ2-7; 10 bases align to TRBD1. Germline V gene sequence: CDR1 SQVTM, CDR2 ANQGSEA. V was pared by 8 bases and J by 4 bases, with 8 bases of the junction left unmatched. This CDR3 comprises 13 residues. CDR3 DNA sequence: TGCAGCATGCGACAGGGGGCTAAATACGAGCAGTACTTC. This codes for CSMRQGAKYEQYF.

The chain recombines TRBV28 with TRBJ2-5; 10 bases fit TRBD2. CDR3 length: 16 amino acids. Germline values: CDR1 MDHEN, CDR2 SYDVKM. The V gene end was trimmed by 3 bases and the J gene end by 11 bases; junction bases not matched to a gene: 15. The CDR3 reads CASSLSASGGYNEQYF. CDR3 in DNA: TGTGCCAGCAGTTTGTCGGCTAGCGGGGGCTACAATGAGCAGTACTTC.

The sample holds many counts of this clonotype. V gene TRBV18 combines with J gene TRBJ1-1; no firm D call. The CDR3 has 14 amino acids. Germline V gives CDR1 KGHSH, CDR2 LQKENI. The germline V and J ends were trimmed by 8 bases and 0 bases, with 13 bases remaining between them. The CDR3 DNA follows: TGTGCCAGCAGCCCCCGACAAATGAACACTGAAGCTTTCTTT. The encoded protein is CASSPRQMNTEAFF.

V usage is TRBV5-1 and J usage is TRBJ2-3, with D perhaps matching TRBD2 (5 bases). Germline CDR1 is SGHRS and CDR2 is YFSETQ. Trimming removed 2 bases from V and 1 base from J, with 23 bases in between. The CDR3 loop spans 19 amino acids. The CDR3 DNA is TGCGCCAGCAGCTTAAATTTAGGTTTAGGACCGCGGGGCACAGATACGCAGTATTTT. Translation gives CASSLNLGLGPRGTDTQYF.

This clonotype occurred a few times. V and J are TRBV7-2 and TRBJ1-1; 7 nucleotides match TRBD1. The CDR3 covers 14 residues. V lost 4 bases and J lost 8; bases outside the gene matches: 10. Per the germline V gene, CDR1 is SGHTA and CDR2 is FQGNSA. The CDR3 spells CASSSRTGIAEAFF. CDR3 DNA: TGTGCCAGCAGCTCAAGGACAGGAATAGCGGAAGCTTTCTTT. The full variable domain, its missing parts supplied by reference TRBV7-2 and TRBJ1-1, is GAGVSQSPSNKVTEKGKDVELRCDPISGHTALYWYRQSLGQGLEFLIYFQGNSAPDKSGLPSDRFSAERTGGSVSTLTIQRTQQEDSAVYLCASSSRTGIAEAFFGQGTRLTVV.

This clonotype turned up a few times. This chain links TRBV2 with TRBJ2-3, with D maybe TRBD1 (5 bases). The V end was cut by 7 bases, the J end by 6 bases, with 17 bases between. Germline CDR1 reads SNHLY; CDR2 reads FYNNEI. This CDR3 has 14 residues. Written as DNA, the CDR3 is TGTGCCAGCAACCAGTGGGGCCGACCGGATACGCAGTATTTT. Protein sequence: CASNQWGRPDTQYF.

This chain connects TRBV27 to TRBJ1-6, with TRBD1 matching over 10 bases. The ends lost 6 bases at V and 0 bases at J; junction bases unmatched: 8. This CDR3 has 18 residues. Germline-derived CDR1 and CDR2 are MNHEY and SMNVEV (reference sequence). This CDR3 reads CASSQTGGGSSYNSPLHF. In DNA, the CDR3 is TGTGCCAGCAGCCAGACAGGGGGCGGCAGCTCCTATAATTCACCCCTCCACTTT.

The chain has TRBV27 and TRBJ1-2, with a tentative D call TRBD1 (5 bases). CDR3 size: 14 residues. Germline loops: CDR1 MNHEY, CDR2 SMNVEV (reference sequence). The V end was cut by 6 bases, the J end by 4 bases, with 15 bases between. CDR3 in DNA: TGTGCCAGCAGATACTATCAGGGCTTCTATGGCTACACCTTC. Protein product: CASRYYQGFYGYTF.

The chain employs TRBV20-1 and TRBJ1-4; D perhaps matches TRBD1 (5 bases). V was pared by 4 bases and J by 4 bases, with 16 bases between. The length of the CDR3 is 15 residues. Germline loops: CDR1 DFQATT, CDR2 SNEGSKA (reference sequence). The CDR3 DNA is TGCAGTGCTACAAGACACAGGAATTATAATGAAAAACTGTTTTTT. It encodes CSATRHRNYNEKLFF.

The V gene is TRBV7-2, the J gene TRBJ2-5; 11 bases are shared with TRBD2. The germline V gene has CDR1 SGHTA and CDR2 FQGNSA. CDR3 size: 22 residues. The J segment lost 6 bases and the V segment lost 1 base, leaving 25 bases of the junction unmatched. The CDR3 reads CASSLGPRDTLRGSGRAKTQYF. The CDR3 nucleotides are TGTGCCAGCAGCTTAGGGCCCCGGGACACACTAAGGGGTAGCGGGAGGGCGAAGACCCAGTACTTC.

V is TRBV3-1 and J is TRBJ2-1, with 10 bases lining up with TRBD2. The J call is in doubt because the DNA end fits TRBJ2-7 better. CDR3 length: 14 amino acids. Germline assignment: CDR1 LGHDT and CDR2 YNNKEL (reference sequence). The CDR3 DNA reads TGTGCCAGCCGCCTAGCGGGGGTCTACAACGAGCAGTACTTC. Its protein product is CASRLAGVYNEQYF.

This clonotype came up a few times. The V call is TRBV20-1, the J call TRBJ2-7; D is possibly TRBD1 or TRBD2 (6 bases each). The CDR3 has 15 residues. CDR1 and CDR2 from the germline V gene are DFQATT and SNEGSKA (reference sequence). The ends were cut back, 1 base at V and 2 bases at J, with 15 bases in the middle. CDR3 coding DNA: TGCAGTGCTAGAGGGAGGGCAGGGGCCGCCTACGAGCAGTACTTC. Protein product: CSARGRAGAAYEQYF.

On this clonotype itself: A junction end diverges from the germline sequence, so it may reflect a read error. This rearrangement joins TRBV3-1 to TRBJ1-6, with no clear D. Per the germline V gene, CDR1 is LGHDT and CDR2 is YNNKEL (reference sequence). The CDR3 sequence is 16 residues long. The CDR3 nucleotides read TGTGCCAGCAGCCAAGGTCAACGGACGCTTAATTCACCCGTCCACTTT. Its protein product is CASSQGQRTLNSPVHF.

The table lists this clonotype with many counts. The V call is TRBV29-1, the J call TRBJ1-5; 7 bases align to TRBD1. The CDR3 is made up of 13 amino acids. V dropped 4 bases and J dropped 4; count of bases not matched to a gene: 4. CDR1 and CDR2 from the germline V gene are SQVTM and ANQGSEA. The CDR3, as DNA: TGCAGCGTTGGGACAGGCCCAAATCAGCCCCAGCATTTT. This codes for CSVGTGPNQPQHF. Full variable domain (missing parts from reference TRBV29-1 and TRBJ1-5): SAVISQKPSRDICQRGTSLTIQCQVDSQVTMMFWYRQQPGQSLTLIATANQGSEATYESGFVIDKFPISRPNLTFSTLTVSNMSPEDSSIYLCSVGTGPNQPQHFGDGTRLSIL.

This clonotype was seen ten or more times. The chain carries TRBV20-1 and TRBJ2-5; 8 nucleotides line up with TRBD2. The CDR3 is 12 residues long. Germline CDR1 and CDR2: DFQATT and SNEGSKA (reference sequence). V shed 6 bases, J shed 4 bases, and the junction held 4 bases outside the gene matches. In DNA form, the CDR3 reads TGCAGTGCGGGACTAGTTGCAGAGACCCAGTACTTC. This encodes CSAGLVAETQYF.

A remark on this clonotype: Just one base apart from a much larger clone, this may be a read error. The chain uses TRBV24-1 and TRBJ1-5; D ambiguous. The CDR3 is 13 amino acids. CDR1 and CDR2 from the germline V gene are KGHDR and SFDVKD. The DNA of the CDR3 is TGTGCCACCAGTTATTTCAGCAATCAGCCCCAGCATTTT. It codes for CATSYFSNQPQHF.

The sample holds many counts of this clonotype. V is TRBV27 and J is TRBJ2-7; tentative D call: TRBD1 (6 bases). V gave up 6 bases and J gave up 0 bases, with 9 bases separating them. This CDR3 spans 13 amino acids. In germline, CDR1 is MNHEY, CDR2 SMNVEV (reference sequence). The CDR3 nucleotides are TGTGCCAGCAGCCGGGGACACTCCTACGAGCAGTACTTC. This codes for CASSRGHSYEQYF.

Points on this clonotype: A much larger clone differs from this one at a single base, so this may be a read error. V and J are TRBV5-1 and TRBJ2-3, with D possibly TRBD2 on 6 matching bases. Germline V lookup: CDR1 SGHRS, CDR2 YFSETQ. The germline V and J ends were trimmed by 2 bases and 2 bases, with 12 bases remaining between them. This CDR3 region has 15 residues. In DNA form, the CDR3 reads TGCGCCAGCAGCTTATGGGACTCAGTCACAGATACGCAGTATTTT. Its translation: CASSLWDSVTDTQYF.

This clonotype was counted a few times. V gene TRBV7-2 combines with J gene TRBJ2-3; 11 nucleotides align to TRBD2. Germline lookup yields CDR1 SGHTA and CDR2 FQGNSA. Losses at the gene ends were 3 bases for V and 2 bases for J; bases not matched to a gene: 7. The CDR3 loop spans 17 amino acids. The CDR3 is CASSLSLGLAATDTQYF. DNA of the CDR3: TGTGCCAGCAGCTTGAGTTTGGGACTAGCGGCCACAGATACGCAGTATTTT.

This clonotype was picked up many times. The chain recombines TRBV2 with TRBJ2-3; D is uncertain. Germline V CDR1 and CDR2: SNHLY, FYNNEI. This CDR3 is built from 14 residues. V was pared by 6 bases and J by 0 bases, with 10 bases between. The CDR3 bases are TGTGCCAGCAGGCGTAGACTGAGCACAGATACGCAGTATTTT. It codes for CASRRRLSTDTQYF.

This clonotype came up many times. This chain links TRBV2 with TRBJ1-2; no clear D. The CDR3 extends over 13 amino acids. Trimming took off 6 bases at V and 2 bases at J, with 10 bases between the two ends. Germline loops: CDR1 SNHLY, CDR2 FYNNEI. Here the CDR3 DNA reads TGTGCCAGCAGGACGACCGGAAACTATGGCTACACCTTC. Its translation is CASRTTGNYGYTF.

The rearrangement links TRBV19 to TRBJ2-1; unclear D gene. Per the germline V gene, CDR1 is LNHDA and CDR2 is SQIVND (reference sequence). This CDR3 comprises 15 residues. The V end was cut by 3 bases, the J end by 5 bases, with 14 bases between. DNA for the CDR3: TGTGCCAGTAGTATCTCTAATCACAGACACAATGAGCAGTTCTTC. Protein sequence: CASSISNHRHNEQFF.